The clone carrying this T cell receptor (beta chain) occurred once. Antigen unknown. The sample belongs to a study of shared clonotypes between healthy human individuals. Study results and limitations: Relative to their counterparts shared across all four donors, non-shared clonotypes exhibited diminished generation probabilities.

The authors ran the assay at deep level. It was across several immunoSEQ plates that each subset's genomic DNA was evenly split. This table comes from immunoSEQ multiplex PCR, and its TCRdb copy is limited to in-frame clones, with some not included. The sample shows over 800,000 clones, approximately 92% of them seen only once. The CDR3 spans 17 residues. CDR1 is LGHNA, CDR2 YSLEER, per germline. V lost 0 bases and J lost 1, with 13 bases in between. Naive-designated CD8 cells lacked CD45RO, were positively enriched for CCR7, and omitted terminally differentiated effector memory CD45RA+ cells. Source material: naive CD8+ T cells sorted from blood. The chain has TRBV4-3 and TRBJ1-3; D is perhaps TRBD1 (5 bases). This clonotype originated in a man younger than 45 in good health. The CDR3 region is CASSQDFQGMSGNTIYF. In DNA, the CDR3 is TGCGCCAGCAGCCAAGATTTCCAGGGAATGTCTGGAAACACCATATATTTT.